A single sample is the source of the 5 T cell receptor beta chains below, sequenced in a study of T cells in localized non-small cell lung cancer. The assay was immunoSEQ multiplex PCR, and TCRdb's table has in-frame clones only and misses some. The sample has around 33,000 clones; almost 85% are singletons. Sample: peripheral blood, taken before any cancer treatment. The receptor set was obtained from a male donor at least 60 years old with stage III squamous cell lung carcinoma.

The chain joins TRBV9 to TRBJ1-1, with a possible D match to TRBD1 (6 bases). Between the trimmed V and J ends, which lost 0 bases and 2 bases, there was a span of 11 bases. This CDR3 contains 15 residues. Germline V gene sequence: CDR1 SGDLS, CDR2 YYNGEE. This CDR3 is CASSVDGTPNTEAFF. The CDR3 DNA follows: TGTGCCAGCAGCGTAGACGGGACACCTAACACTGAAGCTTTCTTT.

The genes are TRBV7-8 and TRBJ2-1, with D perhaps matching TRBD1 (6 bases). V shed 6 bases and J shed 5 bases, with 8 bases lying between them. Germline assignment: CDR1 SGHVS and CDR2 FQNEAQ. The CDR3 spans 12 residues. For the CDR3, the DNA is TGTGCCAGCAGTCGGACAGACAATGAGCAGTTCTTC. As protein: CASSRTDNEQFF.

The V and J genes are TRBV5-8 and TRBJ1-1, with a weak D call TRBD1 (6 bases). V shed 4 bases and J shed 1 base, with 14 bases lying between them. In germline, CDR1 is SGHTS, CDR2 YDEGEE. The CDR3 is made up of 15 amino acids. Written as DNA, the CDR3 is TGTGCCAGCAGCACTCCGGGACAAGAGAACACTGAAGCTTTCTTT. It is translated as CASSTPGQENTEAFF. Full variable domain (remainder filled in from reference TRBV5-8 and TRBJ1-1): EAGVTQSPTHLIKTRGQQATLRCSPISGHTSVYWYQQALGLGLQFLLWYDEGEERNRGNFPPRFSGRQFPNYSSELNVNALELEDSALYLCASSTPGQENTEAFFGQGTRLTVV.

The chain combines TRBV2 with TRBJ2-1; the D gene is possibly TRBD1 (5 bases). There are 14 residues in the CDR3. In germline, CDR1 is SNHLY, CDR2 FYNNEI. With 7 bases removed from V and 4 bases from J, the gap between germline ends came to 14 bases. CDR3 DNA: TGTGCCAGCAACGCAGGGTTTGAGTACAATGAGCAGTTCTTC. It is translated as CASNAGFEYNEQFF.

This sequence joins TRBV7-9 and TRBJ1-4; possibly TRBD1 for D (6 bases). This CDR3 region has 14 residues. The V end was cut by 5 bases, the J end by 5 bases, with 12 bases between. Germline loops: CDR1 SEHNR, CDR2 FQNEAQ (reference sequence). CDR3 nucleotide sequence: TGTGCCAGCAGCCCCCCCAGGGGCAATGAAAAACTGTTTTTT. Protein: CASSPPRGNEKLFF.